These T cell receptor beta chains were read from a single sample in a study of shared clonotypes between healthy human individuals. TCRdb's copy holds only in-frame clones and misses some; the assay was immunoSEQ multiplex PCR. Altogether about 680,000 clones are present, 92% being singletons, with the ten largest covering approximately 22%. The specimen sequenced was naive CD8+ T cells sorted from blood. Every receptor here comes from a man aged 25-45 years in good health. Both conserved end residues are part of each CDR3.

CDR3	length	V	J
CATSRDKTTQETQYF	15	TRBV15	TRBJ2-5
CSVADDPPGQYF	12	TRBV29-1	TRBJ2-7
CAISESQVETQYF	13	TRBV10-3	TRBJ2-5
CAIRGTPYNEQFF	13	TRBV2	TRBJ2-1
CASSQSPGQENYGYTF	16	TRBV16	TRBJ1-2
CASSETKGEQFF	12	TRBV9	TRBJ2-1
CASRQQGLYTEAFF	14	TRBV19	TRBJ1-1
CARRARDSKNGYTF	14	TRBV19	TRBJ1-2
CASSLGAGEETQYF	14	TRBV5-1	TRBJ2-5
CAWEGLYNEQFF	12	TRBV7-9	TRBJ2-1
CASSFQRDLETQYF	14	TRBV7-9	TRBJ2-5
CASSERAGGYNEQFF	15	TRBV10-1	TRBJ2-1
CASSLVSPSYEQYF	14	TRBV27	TRBJ2-7
CASSPAGGNEQFF	13	TRBV6-5	TRBJ2-1
CASSLDTNEQYF	12	TRBV5-4	TRBJ2-7
CASSSITGTPAGYEQFF	17	TRBV27	TRBJ2-1
CASSPETGADTQYF	14	TRBV18	TRBJ2-3
CASSWAMNTEAFF	13	TRBV7-8	TRBJ1-1
CAWDSQSYEQYF	12	TRBV30	TRBJ2-7
CASSPGTGYYEQYF	14	TRBV27	TRBJ2-7
CAISRDNYEQYF	12	TRBV10-3	TRBJ2-7
CASSAGVASGSYEQYF	16	TRBV6-1	TRBJ2-7
CASSLGSGAGYEQYF	15	TRBV11-2	TRBJ2-7
CASSSPTDTQYF	12	TRBV27	TRBJ2-3
CSVVTGTSPSNEQFF	15	TRBV29-1	TRBJ2-1
CASSQERAGGAFF	13	TRBV4-1	TRBJ1-1